Shown below are 9 T cell receptor beta chains from a single sample sequenced in a study of glioma-infiltrating T cells. The iRepertoire nested amplicon-rescue multiplex PCR amplified TCR alpha and beta CDR3s from RNA. TCRdb analysed the multiplex PCR reads with MiXCR anew, one entry per CDR3 protein. The sample yields roughly 100,000 distinct CDR3 sequences, approximately 28% seen once. The sequencing input was glioma tissue, nonneoplastic brain tissue, or PBMCs (not recorded which). These receptors came from a human donor with low-grade glioma or glioblastoma, undergoing nonglioma brain surgery, or in good health (not recorded which).

The rearrangement uses TRBV5-1 and TRBJ2-3; D is perhaps TRBD1 or TRBD2 (5 bases each). From germline, CDR1 is SGHRS and CDR2 YFSETQ. This CDR3 region has 13 residues. Trimming removed 6 bases at V and 4 bases at J, with 12 bases between. This chain's CDR3 is CASIPGAADTQYF. CDR3 sequence (DNA): TGCGCCAGCATCCCCGGGGCGGCAGATACGCAGTATTTT.

The genes are TRBV11-2 and TRBJ2-7; 7 bases fit TRBD1. CDR1 is SGHAT and CDR2 is FQNNGV in the germline V gene. With 5 bases clipped from V and 9 bases from J, the junction kept 13 bases outside the gene matches. The CDR3 sequence is 14 residues long. The CDR3 coding sequence is TGTGCCAGCAGCCAAAGACCCATGACAGGGATGCAGTACTTC. It codes for CASSQRPMTGMQYF.

The sample holds a few counts of this clonotype. The V gene is TRBV4-1, the J gene TRBJ2-2; D is unresolved. Per the germline V gene, CDR1 is MGHRA and CDR2 is YSYEKL. CDR3 length equals 15 residues. Trimming took 0 bases from V and 1 from J, leaving 6 bases between them. CDR3 in amino acids: CASSQEAGNTGELFF. CDR3 nucleotides: TGCGCCAGCAGCCAAGAGGCTGGGAACACCGGGGAGCTGTTTTTT.

Note on this clonotype: It may be a read error: a sequence one base away is much more abundant. This sequence joins TRBV20-1 and TRBJ2-6; D remains unclear. The CDR3 is 12 residues long. From germline, CDR1 is DFQATT and CDR2 SNEGSKA (reference sequence). DNA of the CDR3: TGCAGTCCCTCCTCTGTGGCCAACGTCCTGACTTTC. Translating it yields CSPSSVANVLTF.

Concerning this clonotype: Just one base apart from a much larger clone, this may be a read error. CDR3 amino acids: CASTPPGLNEQSF. CDR3 in DNA: TGTGCCAGCACCCCTCCGGGACTCAATGAGCAGTCCTTC. The chain links TRBV7-9 to TRBJ2-1, with a weak D call TRBD2 (6 bases). The germline gives CDR1 SEHNR, CDR2 FQNEAQ (reference sequence). This CDR3 region has 13 residues. The full variable domain, rest sourced from reference TRBV7-9 and TRBJ2-1, is DTGVSQNPRHKITKRGQNVTFRCDPISEHNRLYWYRQTLGQGPEFLTYFQNEAQLEKSRLLSDRFSAERPKGSFSTLEIQRTEQGDSAMYLCASTPPGLNEQSFGPGTRLTVL.

This clonotype was counted many times. The chain recombines TRBV2 with TRBJ1-6; 7 nucleotides line up with TRBD1. The CDR3 totals 14 residues. Per germline, CDR1 SNHLY and CDR2 FYNNEI. The V and J ends lost 4 bases and 10 bases, in that order; junction bases with no gene match: 7. CDR3 amino acids: CASSVTRGRSPLHF. The CDR3 region has the DNA TGTGCCAGCAGTGTTACCAGGGGGAGATCACCCCTCCACTTT. Full variable domain (rest looked up from reference TRBV2 and TRBJ1-6): EPEVTQTPSHQVTQMGQEVILRCVPISNHLYFYWYRQILGQKVEFLVSFYNNEISEKSEIFDDQFSVERPDGSNFTLKIRSTKLEDSAMYFCASSVTRGRSPLHFGNGTRLTVT.

In DNA, the CDR3 is TGTGCCATCAGTGACCGGGCCCAAGAGACCCAGTACTTC. Its translation: CAISDRAQETQYF. The rearrangement links TRBV10-3 to TRBJ2-5; D is unclear. Germline-derived CDR1 and CDR2 are ENHRY and SYGVKD. Trimming took off 3 bases at V and 1 base at J, with 6 bases between the two ends. The CDR3 has 13 amino acids.

This clonotype has a count of ten or more. The chain recombines TRBV7-2 with TRBJ2-5, with a possible D match to TRBD2 (6 bases). With 2 bases removed from V and 4 bases from J, the gap between germline ends came to 17 bases. CDR1 is SGHTA and CDR2 is FQGNSA in the germline V gene. The CDR3 contains 16 residues. The CDR3 DNA reads as TGTGCCAGCAGCTTACTACTAGCTGGTAGCGGAGAGACCCAGTACTTC. Translated, it gives CASSLLLAGSGETQYF. Together with reference TRBV7-2 and TRBJ2-5, the CDR3 gives the full variable domain: GAGVSQSPSNKVTEKGKDVELRCDPISGHTALYWYRQSLGQGLEFLIYFQGNSAPDKSGLPSDRFSAERTGGSVSTLTIQRTQQEDSAVYLCASSLLLAGSGETQYFGPGTRLLVL.

This clonotype has more than one count but fewer than ten. The gene calls are TRBV28 and TRBJ1-5, with a possible D match to TRBD1 (6 bases). The length of the CDR3 is 14 residues. The V and J ends lost 10 bases and 5 bases respectively, with 18 bases between them. CDR1 is MDHEN, CDR2 SYDVKM, per germline. CDR3 amino acids: CATARGREDQPQHF. CDR3 in DNA: TGTGCCACCGCGAGGGGGAGGGAGGATCAGCCCCAGCATTTT.